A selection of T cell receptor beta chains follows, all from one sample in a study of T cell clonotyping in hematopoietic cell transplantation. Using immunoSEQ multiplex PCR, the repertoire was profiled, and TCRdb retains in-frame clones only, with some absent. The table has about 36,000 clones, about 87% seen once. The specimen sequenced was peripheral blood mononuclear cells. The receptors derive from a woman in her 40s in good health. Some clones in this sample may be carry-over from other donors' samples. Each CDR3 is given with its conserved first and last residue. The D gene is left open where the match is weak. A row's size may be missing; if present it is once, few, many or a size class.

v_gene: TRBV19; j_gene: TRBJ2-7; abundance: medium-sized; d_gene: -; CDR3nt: TGTGCCAGTAGCCTAGGTGATGGTCGTATGTACTTC; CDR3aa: CASSLGDGRMYF
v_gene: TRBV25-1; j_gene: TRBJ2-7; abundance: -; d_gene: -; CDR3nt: TGTGCCAGCAGTGAATACAGGGAAGGGGACGAGCAGTACTTC; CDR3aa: CASSEYREGDEQYF
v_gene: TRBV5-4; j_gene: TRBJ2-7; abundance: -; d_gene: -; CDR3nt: TGTGCCAGCAGCTTGGCCGTTGGTACGGGGGCCCACTCCTACGAGCAGTACTTC; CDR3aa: CASSLAVGTGAHSYEQYF
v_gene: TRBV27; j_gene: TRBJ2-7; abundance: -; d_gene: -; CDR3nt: TGTGCCAGCAGTCCCCGGACGGGAACCTACGAGCAGTACTTC; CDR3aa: CASSPRTGTYEQYF
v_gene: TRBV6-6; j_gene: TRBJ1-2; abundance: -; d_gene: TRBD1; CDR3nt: TGTGCCAGCAGTTCGGGGACAGGTCTAGTCGGCTACACCTTC; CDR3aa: CASSSGTGLVGYTF
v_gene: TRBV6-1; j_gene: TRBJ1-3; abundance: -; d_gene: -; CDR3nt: TGTGCCACGGAAAGTGCTGGAAACACCATATATTTT; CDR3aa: CATESAGNTIYF
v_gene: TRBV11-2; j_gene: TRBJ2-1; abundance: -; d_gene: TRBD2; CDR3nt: TGTGCCAGCAGCTTAGATCGGGGCGGGAGGGACCAGTTCTTC; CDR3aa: CASSLDRGGRDQFF
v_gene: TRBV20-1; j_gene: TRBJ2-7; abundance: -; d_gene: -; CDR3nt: TGCAGTGCTAGAGAATCCTACGAGCAGTACTTC; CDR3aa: CSARESYEQYF
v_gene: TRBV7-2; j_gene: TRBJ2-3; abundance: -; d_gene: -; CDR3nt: TGTGCCAGCAGCTTAGACGGTGATACGCAGTATTTT; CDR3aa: CASSLDGDTQYF
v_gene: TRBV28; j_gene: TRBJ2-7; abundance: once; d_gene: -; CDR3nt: TGTGCCAGCAGTTTACAGAGTTTAGATTACGAGCAGTACTTC; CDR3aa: CASSLQSLDYEQYF
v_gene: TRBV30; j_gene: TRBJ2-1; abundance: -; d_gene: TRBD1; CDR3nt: TGTGCCTGGGATCCGGGACAGGGGGCGAGTGAGCAGTTCTTC; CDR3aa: CAWDPGQGASEQFF
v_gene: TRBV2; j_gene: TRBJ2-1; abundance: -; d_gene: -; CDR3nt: TGTGCCAGCAGTAAGTTATTGGATGAGCAGTTCTTC; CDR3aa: CASSKLLDEQFF
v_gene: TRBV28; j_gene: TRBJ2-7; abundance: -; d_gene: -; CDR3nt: TGTGCCAGCAGGGGGCGGTCGGCAGGGGCGTACGAGCAGTACTTC; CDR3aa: CASRGRSAGAYEQYF